This entry concerns a single T cell receptor (beta chain). A much larger clone differs by one base, so this may be a read error. Clones were sequenced by immunoSEQ multiplex PCR, and TCRdb holds only the in-frame ones, with some missing. The data hold about 470,000 clones, with roughly 77% observed a single time. The source of the sample is a study of shared clonotypes between healthy human individuals. Sequences were obtained from PBMCs. The TCR was taken from a woman in her forties in good health. Some clones in this sample may be carry-over from other donors' samples.

The CDR3 sequence is CAGSLNIGTGSGYTF. The CDR3 DNA sequence: TGTGCCGGCAGCTTAAATATTGGGACAGGGAGCGGCTACACCTTC. The chain is built from TRBV5-6 and TRBJ1-2; 9 nucleotides line up with TRBD1. The CDR3 runs to 15 residues. Germline values: CDR1 SGHDT, CDR2 YYEEEE.